This T cell receptor (beta chain) is drawn from a study of T cells expressing NK-cell markers. Study-wide background: The study drew TCR beta repertoires from sorted CD3+CD56+NKG2C+, CD3+CD56+NKG2C- and CD3+CD56-NKG2C+ T cells.

TCRdb reprocessed the 5' RACE reads and keeps a single row for each CDR3 protein, giving no DNA. The sample table sets out roughly 300,000 distinct CDR3 sequences. As regards this clonotype: The target antigen is unknown.

Overall study results and limits: HCMV specificity of the expanded NKG2C+ T cell clones was not established. These clonotypes, the leaders elsewhere, also led the CD3+CD56-NKG2C+ fraction in a handful of donors. The study found dominant NKG2C+ clonotypes at roughly 1.0-8% of CD8+ T cells in five or six donors.

The TCR comes from a woman aged 18-70 years in good health. The sequenced sample was blood T cells: a sorted CD56 or NKG2C T cell subset, CD4+ or CD8+ T cells, or bulk PBMC T cells (not recorded which).

CDR3: CAWSLGLAGDYNEQFF. J is TRBJ2-1 and V is TRBV30; TCRdb picks TRBD2, but there is no DNA to check that call. Per the germline V gene, CDR1 is GTSNPN and CDR2 is SVGIG (reference sequence). The CDR3 is 16 amino acids.